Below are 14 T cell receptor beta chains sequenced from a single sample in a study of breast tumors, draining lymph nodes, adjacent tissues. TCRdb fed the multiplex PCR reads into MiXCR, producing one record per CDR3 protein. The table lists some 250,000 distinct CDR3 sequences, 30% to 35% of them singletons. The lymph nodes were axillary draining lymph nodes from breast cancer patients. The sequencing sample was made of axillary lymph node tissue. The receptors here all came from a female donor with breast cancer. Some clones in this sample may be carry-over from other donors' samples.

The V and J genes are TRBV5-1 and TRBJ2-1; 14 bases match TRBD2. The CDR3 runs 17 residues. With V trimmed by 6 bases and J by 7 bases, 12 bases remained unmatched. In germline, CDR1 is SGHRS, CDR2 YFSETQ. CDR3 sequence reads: CASTLDPGLAGVNEQFF. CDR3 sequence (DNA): TGCGCCAGCACCCTGGACCCGGGACTAGCGGGAGTGAATGAGCAGTTCTTC. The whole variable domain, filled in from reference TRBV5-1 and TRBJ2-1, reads KAGVTQTPRYLIKTRGQQVTLSCSPISGHRSVSWYQQTPGQGLQFLFEYFSETQRNKGNFPGRFSGRQFSNSRSEMNVSTLELGDSALYLCASTLDPGLAGVNEQFFGPGTRLTVL.

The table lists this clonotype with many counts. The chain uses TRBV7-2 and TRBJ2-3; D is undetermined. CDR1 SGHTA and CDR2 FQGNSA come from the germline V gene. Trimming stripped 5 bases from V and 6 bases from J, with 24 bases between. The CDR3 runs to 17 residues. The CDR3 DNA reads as TGTGCCAGCAGCCTCTACGGGTCAGTAGGGCTCGAGGATACGCAGTATTTT. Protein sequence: CASSLYGSVGLEDTQYF.

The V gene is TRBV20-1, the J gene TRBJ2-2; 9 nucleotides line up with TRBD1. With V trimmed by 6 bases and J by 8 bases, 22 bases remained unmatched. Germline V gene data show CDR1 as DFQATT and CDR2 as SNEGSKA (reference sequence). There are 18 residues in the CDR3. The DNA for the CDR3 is TGCAGTGCGCCAACAGGGGGCGCCGGGGTCGGCCACAATGGGGAGCTGTTTTTT. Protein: CSAPTGGAGVGHNGELFF.

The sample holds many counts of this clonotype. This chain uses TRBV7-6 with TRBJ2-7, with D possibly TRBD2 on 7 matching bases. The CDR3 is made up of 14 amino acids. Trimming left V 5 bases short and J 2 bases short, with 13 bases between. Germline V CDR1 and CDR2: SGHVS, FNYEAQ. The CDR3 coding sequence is TGTGCCAGCAGCAGTAGGGGGGGTGCCTACGAGCAGTACTTC. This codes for CASSSRGGAYEQYF.

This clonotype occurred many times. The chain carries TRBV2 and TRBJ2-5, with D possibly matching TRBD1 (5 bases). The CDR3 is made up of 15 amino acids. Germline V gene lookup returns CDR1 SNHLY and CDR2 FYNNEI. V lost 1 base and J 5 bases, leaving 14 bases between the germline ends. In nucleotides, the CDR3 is TGTGCCAGCAGTGAAGATGGCAGGGTGGGGGAGACCCAGTACTTC. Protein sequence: CASSEDGRVGETQYF.

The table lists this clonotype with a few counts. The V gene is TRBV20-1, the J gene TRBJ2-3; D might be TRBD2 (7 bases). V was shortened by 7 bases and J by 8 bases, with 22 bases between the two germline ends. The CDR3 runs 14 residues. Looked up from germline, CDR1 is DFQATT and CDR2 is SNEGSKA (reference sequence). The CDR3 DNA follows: TGCAGTGTTCCGGGGGGCCGAGGGGCAGCTACGCAGTATTTT. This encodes CSVPGGRGAATQYF.

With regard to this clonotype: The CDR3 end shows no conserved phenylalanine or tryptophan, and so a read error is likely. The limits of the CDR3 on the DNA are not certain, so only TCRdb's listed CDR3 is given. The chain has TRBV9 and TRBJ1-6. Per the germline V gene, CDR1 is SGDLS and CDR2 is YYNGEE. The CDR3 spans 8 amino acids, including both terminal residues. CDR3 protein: CASSVTST.

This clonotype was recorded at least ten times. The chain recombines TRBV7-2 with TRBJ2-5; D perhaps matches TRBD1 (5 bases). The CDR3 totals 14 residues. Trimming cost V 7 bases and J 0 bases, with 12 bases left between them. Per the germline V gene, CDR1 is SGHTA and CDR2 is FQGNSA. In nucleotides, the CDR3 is TGTGCCAGCAACCATGGGGCCAACCAAGAGACCCAGTACTTC. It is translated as CASNHGANQETQYF.

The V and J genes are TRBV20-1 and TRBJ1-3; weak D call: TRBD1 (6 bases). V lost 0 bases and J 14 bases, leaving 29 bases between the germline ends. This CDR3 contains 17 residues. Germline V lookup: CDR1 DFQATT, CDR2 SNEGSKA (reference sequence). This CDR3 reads CSARELAGGAYRYAVYF. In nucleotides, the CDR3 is TGCAGTGCTAGAGAGTTAGCGGGGGGGGCGTACAGATACGCAGTATATTTT.

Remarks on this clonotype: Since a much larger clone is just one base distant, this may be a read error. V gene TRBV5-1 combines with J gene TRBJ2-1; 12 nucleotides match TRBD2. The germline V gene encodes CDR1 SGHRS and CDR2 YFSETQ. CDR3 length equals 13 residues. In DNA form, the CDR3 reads TGCGCCAGCGTAGGACTAGCGGGAAATGACCAGTTCTTC. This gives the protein CASVGLAGNDQFF.

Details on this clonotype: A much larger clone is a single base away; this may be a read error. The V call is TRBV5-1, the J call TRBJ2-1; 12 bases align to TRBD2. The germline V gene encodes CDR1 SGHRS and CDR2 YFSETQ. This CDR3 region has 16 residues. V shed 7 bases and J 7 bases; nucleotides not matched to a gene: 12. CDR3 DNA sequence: TGCGCCAGCCGCAGGGGGACTAGCGGGTGCGGGAATGAGCAGTTCTTC. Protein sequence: CASRRGTSGCGNEQFF.

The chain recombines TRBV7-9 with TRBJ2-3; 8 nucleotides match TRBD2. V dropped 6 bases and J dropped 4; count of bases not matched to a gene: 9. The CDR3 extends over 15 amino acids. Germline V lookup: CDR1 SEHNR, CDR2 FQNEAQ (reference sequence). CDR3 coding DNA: TGTGCCAGCAGTTTATCGGGGGGGGCCGCAGATACGCAGTATTTT. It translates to CASSLSGGAADTQYF.

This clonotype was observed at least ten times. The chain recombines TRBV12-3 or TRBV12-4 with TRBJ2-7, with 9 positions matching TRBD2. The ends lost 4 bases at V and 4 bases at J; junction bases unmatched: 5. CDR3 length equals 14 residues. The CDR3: CASSSGTSRYEQYF. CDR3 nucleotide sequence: TGTGCCAGCAGTTCCGGGACTAGCAGATACGAGCAGTACTTC.

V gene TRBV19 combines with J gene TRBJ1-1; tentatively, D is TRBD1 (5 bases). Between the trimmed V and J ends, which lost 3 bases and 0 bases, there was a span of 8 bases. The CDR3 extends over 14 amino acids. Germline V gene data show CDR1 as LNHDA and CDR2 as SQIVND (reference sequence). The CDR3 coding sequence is TGTGCCAGTAGTATCAGGGCGATGAACACTGAAGCTTTCTTT. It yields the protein CASSIRAMNTEAFF. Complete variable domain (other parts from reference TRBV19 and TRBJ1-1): DGGITQSPKYLFRKEGQNVTLSCEQNLNHDAMYWYRQDPGQGLRLIYYSQIVNDFQKGDIAEGYSVSREKKESFPLTVTSAQKNPTAFYLCASSIRAMNTEAFFGQGTRLTVV.